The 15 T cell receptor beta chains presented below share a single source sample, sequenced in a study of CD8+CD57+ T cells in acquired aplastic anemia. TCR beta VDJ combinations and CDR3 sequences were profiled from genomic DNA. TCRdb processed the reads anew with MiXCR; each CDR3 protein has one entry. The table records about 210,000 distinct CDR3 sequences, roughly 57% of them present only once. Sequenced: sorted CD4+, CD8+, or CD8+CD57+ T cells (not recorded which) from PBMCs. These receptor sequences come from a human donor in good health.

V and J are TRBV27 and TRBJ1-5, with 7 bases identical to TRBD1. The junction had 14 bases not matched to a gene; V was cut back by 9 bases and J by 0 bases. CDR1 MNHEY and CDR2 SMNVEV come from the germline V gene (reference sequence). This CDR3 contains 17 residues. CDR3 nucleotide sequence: TGTGCCAGTAAATCCGCCGGGACAGATTATAGCAATCAGCCCCAGCATTTT. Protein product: CASKSAGTDYSNQPQHF.

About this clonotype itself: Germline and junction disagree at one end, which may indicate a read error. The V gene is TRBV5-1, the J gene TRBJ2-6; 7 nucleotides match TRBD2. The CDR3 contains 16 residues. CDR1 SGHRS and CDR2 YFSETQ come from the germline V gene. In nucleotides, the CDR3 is TGCGCCAGCAGCTTGGTAGCGGGTACTGGGGCCAACGTCCTGGCTTTC. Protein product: CASSLVAGTGANVLAF.

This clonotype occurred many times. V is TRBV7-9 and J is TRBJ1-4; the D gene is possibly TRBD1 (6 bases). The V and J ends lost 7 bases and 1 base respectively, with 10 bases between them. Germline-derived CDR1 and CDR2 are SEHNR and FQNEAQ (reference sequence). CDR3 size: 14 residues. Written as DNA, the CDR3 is TGTGCCAGCAACCAACAGGGAACTAATGAAAAACTGTTTTTT. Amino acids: CASNQQGTNEKLFF. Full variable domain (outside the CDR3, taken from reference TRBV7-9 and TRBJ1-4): DTGVSQNPRHKITKRGQNVTFRCDPISEHNRLYWYRQTLGQGPEFLTYFQNEAQLEKSRLLSDRFSAERPKGSFSTLEIQRTEQGDSAMYLCASNQQGTNEKLFFGSGTQLSVL.

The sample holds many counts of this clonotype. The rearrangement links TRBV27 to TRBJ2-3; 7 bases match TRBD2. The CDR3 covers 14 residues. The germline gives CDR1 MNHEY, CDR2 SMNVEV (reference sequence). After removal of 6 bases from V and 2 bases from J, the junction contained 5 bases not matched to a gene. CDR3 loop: CASSLRDYTDTQYF. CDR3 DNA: TGTGCCAGCAGCCTCCGGGACTACACAGATACGCAGTATTTT.

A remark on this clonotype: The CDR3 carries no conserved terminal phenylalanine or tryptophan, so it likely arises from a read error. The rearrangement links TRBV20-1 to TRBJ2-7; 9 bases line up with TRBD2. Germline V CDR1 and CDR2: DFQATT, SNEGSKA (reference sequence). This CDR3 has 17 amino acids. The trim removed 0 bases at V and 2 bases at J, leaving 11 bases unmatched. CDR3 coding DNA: TGCAGTGCTAGAGATCAAGGGGGCGGCGGGAGGGCCTACGAGCAGTACTTA. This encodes CSARDQGGGGRAYEQYL.

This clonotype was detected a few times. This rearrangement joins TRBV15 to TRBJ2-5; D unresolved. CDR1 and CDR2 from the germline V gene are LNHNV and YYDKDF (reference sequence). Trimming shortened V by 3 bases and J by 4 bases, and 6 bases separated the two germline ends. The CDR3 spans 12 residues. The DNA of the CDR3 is TGTGCCACCAGCAGGGATGCAGAGACCCAGTACTTC. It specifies CATSRDAETQYF.

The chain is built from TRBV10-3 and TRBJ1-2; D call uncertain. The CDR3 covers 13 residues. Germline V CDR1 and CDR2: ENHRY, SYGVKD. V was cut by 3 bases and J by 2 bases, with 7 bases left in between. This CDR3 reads CAISEGQNYGYTF. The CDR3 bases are TGTGCCATCAGTGAAGGCCAGAACTATGGCTACACCTTC.

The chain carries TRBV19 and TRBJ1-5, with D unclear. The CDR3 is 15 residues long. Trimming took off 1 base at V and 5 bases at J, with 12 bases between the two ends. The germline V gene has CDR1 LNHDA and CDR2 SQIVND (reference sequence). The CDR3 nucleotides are TGTGCCAGTAGTATAGTTCCGGGGTGGGATCAGCCCCAGCATTTT. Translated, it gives CASSIVPGWDQPQHF.

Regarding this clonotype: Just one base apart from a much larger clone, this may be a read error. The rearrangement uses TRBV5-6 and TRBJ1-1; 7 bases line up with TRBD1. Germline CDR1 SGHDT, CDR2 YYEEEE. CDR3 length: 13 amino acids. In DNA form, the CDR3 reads TGTGCCAGCGGGCCGGGACAGAACACTGAAGCTCTCTTT. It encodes CASGPGQNTEALF.

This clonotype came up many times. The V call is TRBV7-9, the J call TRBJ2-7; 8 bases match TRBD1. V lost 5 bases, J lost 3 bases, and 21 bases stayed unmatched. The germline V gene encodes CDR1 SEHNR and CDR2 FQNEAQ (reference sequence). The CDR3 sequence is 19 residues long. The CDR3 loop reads CASSPRPGTGGSTGYEQYF. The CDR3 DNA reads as TGTGCCAGCAGCCCCCGGCCCGGGACAGGCGGGTCCACAGGCTACGAGCAGTACTTC.

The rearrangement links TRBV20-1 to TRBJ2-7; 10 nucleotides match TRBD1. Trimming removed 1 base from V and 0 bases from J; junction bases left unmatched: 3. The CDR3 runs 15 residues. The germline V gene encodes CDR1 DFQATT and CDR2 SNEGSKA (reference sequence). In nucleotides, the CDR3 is TGCAGTGCTAGAGGGGACAGGGGCAGCTCCTACGAGCAGTACTTC. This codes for CSARGDRGSSYEQYF.

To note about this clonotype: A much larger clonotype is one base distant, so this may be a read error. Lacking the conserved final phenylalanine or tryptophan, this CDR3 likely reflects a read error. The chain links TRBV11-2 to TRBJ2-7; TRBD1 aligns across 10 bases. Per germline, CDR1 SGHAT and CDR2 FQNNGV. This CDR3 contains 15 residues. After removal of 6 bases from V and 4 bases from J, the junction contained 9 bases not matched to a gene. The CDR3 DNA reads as TGTGCCAGCAGTTCCCTGACAGGGGGCGGGTACGAGCAGTACTCC. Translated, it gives CASSSLTGGGYEQYS.

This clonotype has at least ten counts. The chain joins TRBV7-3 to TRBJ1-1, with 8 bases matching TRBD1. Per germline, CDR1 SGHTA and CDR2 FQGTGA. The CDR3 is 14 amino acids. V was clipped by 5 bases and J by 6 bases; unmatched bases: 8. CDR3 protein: CASSQTDREAEAFF. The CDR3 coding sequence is TGTGCCAGCAGCCAAACGGACAGGGAGGCTGAAGCTTTCTTT.

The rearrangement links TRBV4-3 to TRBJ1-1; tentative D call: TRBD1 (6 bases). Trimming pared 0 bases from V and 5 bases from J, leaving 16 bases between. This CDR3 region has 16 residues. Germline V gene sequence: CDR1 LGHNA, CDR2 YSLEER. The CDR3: CASSQEAGGYRTEAFF. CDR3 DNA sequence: TGCGCCAGCAGCCAAGAGGCGGGGGGCTACAGGACTGAAGCTTTCTTT.

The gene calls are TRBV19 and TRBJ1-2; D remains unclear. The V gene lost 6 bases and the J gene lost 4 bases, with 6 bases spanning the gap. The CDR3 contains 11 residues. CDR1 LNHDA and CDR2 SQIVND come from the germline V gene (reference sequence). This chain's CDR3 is CASRGSYGYTF. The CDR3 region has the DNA TGTGCCAGTAGAGGGAGCTATGGCTACACCTTC.